The source of this T cell receptor beta chain is a study of blood T cell repertoires in COVID-19. Study-level information: Samples taken during acute and convalescent COVID-19 were collected in the United States, Italy and Spain. PBMCs, B-cell-depleted T cells, or T cells provided the cDNA or gDNA that made up the material.

The germline V gene has CDR1 SGHTA and CDR2 FQGTGA. The CDR3 is 15 residues long. Trimming cost V 5 bases and J 5 bases; bases outside gene matches: 9. Original data processing: Counts of nucleated cells, estimated from reference gene primer amplification, were obtained. The data were produced by immunoSEQ multiplex PCR, yet TCRdb's version contains in-frame clones alone and is incomplete. V and J calls and clone size are copied from that table; D and trimming were computed from the DNA. Among fewer than 300,000 clones listed, about four fifths were seen once. This clonotype was obtained from a woman aged 60-75 years with active or convalescent COVID-19. This chain joins TRBV7-3 and TRBJ2-5; 9 nucleotides line up with TRBD2. The sample was peripheral blood. The CDR3 bases are TGTGCCAGCAGCCCAGGGGGACTAGCAGTGGAGACCCAGTACTTC. The encoded protein is CASSPGGLAVETQYF.